This T cell receptor (beta chain) was observed in a study of T cell changes during pregnancy in multiple sclerosis. The method was immunoSEQ multiplex PCR; TCRdb's version includes in-frame clones alone and lacks a portion of them. In the table there are some 51,000 clones, approximately 95% of which are singletons. Specimen: CD4+ T cells from peripheral blood mononuclear cells, collected in the first trimester of pregnancy. The TCR was taken from a female donor with multiple sclerosis, enrolled in a pregnancy study.

CDR3 bases: TGTGCCATCAGTGAGACAGGGGCCCATGGCTACACCTTC. Residues: CAISETGAHGYTF. The chain uses TRBV10-3 and TRBJ1-2; 7 positions match TRBD1. Trimming at V came to 2 bases and at J to 6 bases, leaving 3 bases not matched to a gene. The CDR3 totals 13 residues. CDR1 is ENHRY and CDR2 is SYGVKD in the germline V gene.